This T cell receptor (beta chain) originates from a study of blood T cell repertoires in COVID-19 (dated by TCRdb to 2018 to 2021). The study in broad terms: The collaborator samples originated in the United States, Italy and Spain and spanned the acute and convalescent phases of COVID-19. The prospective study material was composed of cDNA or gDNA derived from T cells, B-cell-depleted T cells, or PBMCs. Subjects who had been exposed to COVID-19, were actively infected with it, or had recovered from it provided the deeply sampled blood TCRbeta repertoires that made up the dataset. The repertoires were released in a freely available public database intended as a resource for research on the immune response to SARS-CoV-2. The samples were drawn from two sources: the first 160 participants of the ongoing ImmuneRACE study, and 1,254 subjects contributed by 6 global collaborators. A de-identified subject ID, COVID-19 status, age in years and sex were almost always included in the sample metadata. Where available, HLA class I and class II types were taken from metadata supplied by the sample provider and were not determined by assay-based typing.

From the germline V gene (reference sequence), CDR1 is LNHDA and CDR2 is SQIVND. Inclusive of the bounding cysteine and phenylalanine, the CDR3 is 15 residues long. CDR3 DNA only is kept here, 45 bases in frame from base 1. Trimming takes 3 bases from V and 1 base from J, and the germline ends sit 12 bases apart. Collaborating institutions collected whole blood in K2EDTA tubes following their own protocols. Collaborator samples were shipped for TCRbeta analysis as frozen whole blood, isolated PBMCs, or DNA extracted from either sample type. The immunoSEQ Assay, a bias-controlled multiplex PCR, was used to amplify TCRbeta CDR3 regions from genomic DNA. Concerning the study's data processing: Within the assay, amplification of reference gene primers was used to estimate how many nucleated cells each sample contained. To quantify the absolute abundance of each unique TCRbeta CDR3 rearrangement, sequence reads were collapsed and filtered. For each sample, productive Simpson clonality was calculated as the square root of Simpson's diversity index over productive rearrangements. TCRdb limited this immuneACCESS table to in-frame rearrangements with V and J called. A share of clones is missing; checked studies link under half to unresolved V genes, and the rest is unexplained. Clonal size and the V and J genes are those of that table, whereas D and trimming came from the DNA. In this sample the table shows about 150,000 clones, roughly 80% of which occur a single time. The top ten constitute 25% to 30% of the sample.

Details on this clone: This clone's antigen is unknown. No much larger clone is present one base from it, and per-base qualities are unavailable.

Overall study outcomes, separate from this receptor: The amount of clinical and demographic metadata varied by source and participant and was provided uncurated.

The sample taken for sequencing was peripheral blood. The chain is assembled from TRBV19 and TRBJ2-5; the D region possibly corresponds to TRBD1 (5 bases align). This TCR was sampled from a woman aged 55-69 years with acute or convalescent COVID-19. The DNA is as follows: TGTGCCAGTAGTATCGCCAGGGCGGCCCAAGAGACCCAGTACTTC. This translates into CASSIARAAQETQYF.